These 22 T cell receptor beta chains were sequenced from one sample in a study of cytomegalovirus exposure and HLA in healthy donors. Both 60 Vbeta primers and 13 Jbeta primers went into the PCR. The protocol was immunoSEQ multiplex PCR, while the TCRdb copy is restricted to in-frame clones and leaves out a portion. The sample carries 150,000 to 200,000 clones, under 80% recorded once. Input material: PBMCs. Receptors originate from a human donor in good health.

The gene calls are TRBV30 and TRBJ1-2; D is possibly TRBD1 (6 bases). The germline CDR1 and CDR2 sequences are GTSNPN and SVGIG (reference sequence). CDR3 length: 15 amino acids. Trimming pared 1 base from V and 5 bases from J, leaving 17 bases between. The CDR3 spells CAWSALGRGGYGYTF. CDR3 in DNA: TGTGCCTGGAGTGCCCTAGGCAGGGGTGGATATGGCTACACCTTC.

The chain links TRBV6-1 to TRBJ1-4, with D possibly TRBD1 on 5 matching bases. CDR1 and CDR2 from the germline V gene are MNHNS and SASEGT. Trimming took off 5 bases at V and 4 bases at J, with 11 bases between the two ends. This CDR3 is built from 14 residues. The CDR3 DNA reads as TGTGCCAGCAGTTCGGGGGGTTATAATGAAAAACTGTTTTTT. It encodes CASSSGGYNEKLFF.

The rearrangement uses TRBV7-9 and TRBJ1-2; D gene ambiguous. CDR3 length: 14 amino acids. V was clipped by 2 bases and J by 4 bases, with 11 bases between them. Germline V gene sequence: CDR1 SEHNR, CDR2 FQNEAQ (reference sequence). This CDR3 reads CASSLSRAPYGYTF. The CDR3, as DNA: TGTGCCAGCAGCTTATCGAGGGCCCCCTATGGCTACACCTTC.

The chain employs TRBV30 and TRBJ1-1, with no clear D. Between the trimmed V and J ends, which lost 2 bases and 8 bases, there was a span of 9 bases. The CDR3 totals 11 residues. Germline V CDR1 and CDR2: GTSNPN, SVGIG (reference sequence). The CDR3 bases are TGTGCCTGGAGTTTGACACCCGAAGCTTTCTTT. This sequence encodes CAWSLTPEAFF.

This clone was recorded a few times. The chain joins TRBV10-3 to TRBJ2-7; 11 positions match TRBD1. Germline CDR1 is ENHRY and CDR2 is SYGVKD. V gave up 2 bases and J gave up 4 bases; unmatched junction bases: 1. The CDR3 totals 14 residues. The CDR3 here is CAISEGQGAYEQYF. CDR3 nucleotides: TGTGCCATCAGTGAGGGACAGGGGGCGTACGAGCAGTACTTC.

This sequence joins TRBV19 and TRBJ1-3, with a possible D match to TRBD1 (6 bases). CDR1 is LNHDA, CDR2 SQIVND, per germline (reference sequence). Trimming took 4 bases from V and 0 from J, leaving 10 bases between them. The CDR3 is 15 residues long. For the CDR3, the DNA is TGTGCCAGTAGTACCGACAGGAGCTCTGGAAACACCATATATTTT. It yields the protein CASSTDRSSGNTIYF.

This clone was detected only once. The chain employs TRBV18 and TRBJ1-2; D might be TRBD1 (6 bases). Germline V gene sequence: CDR1 KGHSH, CDR2 LQKENI. This CDR3 has 15 residues. V lost 3 bases to trimming and J lost 5 bases, with 16 bases between them. In DNA form, the CDR3 reads TGTGCCAGCTCACCGGACAGAGGGGAGGGGTATGGCTACACCTTC. The encoded protein is CASSPDRGEGYGYTF.

The V and J genes are TRBV6-1 and TRBJ2-1, with TRBD1 matching over 7 bases. The germline V gene has CDR1 MNHNS and CDR2 SASEGT. The CDR3 runs to 13 residues. V gave up 3 bases and J gave up 6 bases; unmatched junction bases: 2. The CDR3, as DNA: TGTGCCAGCAGTGAGGGACAGATCAATGAGCAGTTCTTC. Its protein product is CASSEGQINEQFF.

The chain has TRBV6-6 and TRBJ2-1, with 11 bases aligning to TRBD1. V shed 7 bases and J 10 bases; nucleotides not matched to a gene: 12. Germline values: CDR1 MNHNY, CDR2 SVGAGI (reference sequence). This CDR3 has 15 amino acids. The CDR3 sequence: CASTSPGTGGDEQFF. CDR3 nucleotides: TGTGCCAGCACCAGTCCCGGGACAGGGGGGGACGAGCAGTTCTTC.

The rearrangement joins TRBV9 to TRBJ2-3; weak D call: TRBD1 (6 bases). With 9 bases removed from V and 2 bases from J, the gap between germline ends came to 28 bases. Germline V gene lookup returns CDR1 SGDLS and CDR2 YYNGEE. The CDR3 is 18 residues long. This CDR3 is CATEQRTERYTFTDTQYF. In nucleotides, the CDR3 is TGTGCCACCGAACAGAGGACAGAGCGATATACCTTCACAGATACGCAGTATTTT.

The CDR3 reads CASSLDGSGGTDTQYF. The CDR3 region has the DNA TGCGCCAGCAGCTTGGATGGTAGCGGGGGTACAGATACGCAGTATTTT. The V call is TRBV5-1, the J call TRBJ2-3, with TRBD2 matching over 9 bases. The CDR3 loop spans 16 amino acids. Germline CDR1 and CDR2: SGHRS and YFSETQ. Germline trimming cut 0 bases from V and 3 bases from J; bases unmatched to any gene: 5.

V and J are TRBV5-4 and TRBJ2-5, with TRBD1 matching over 9 bases. V gave up 3 bases and J gave up 3 bases; unmatched junction bases: 6. Germline V gene lookup returns CDR1 SGHNT and CDR2 YYREEE (reference sequence). There are 15 residues in the CDR3. The CDR3 region has the DNA TGTGCCAGCAGCTCGCCGGGACAGGGAGAAGAGACCCAGTACTTC. Translating gives CASSSPGQGEETQYF.

The chain employs TRBV19 and TRBJ1-5, with 7 bases aligning to TRBD1. The trim removed 4 bases at V and 1 base at J, leaving 4 bases unmatched. The CDR3 consists of 15 residues. From germline, CDR1 is LNHDA and CDR2 SQIVND (reference sequence). DNA for the CDR3: TGTGCCAGTAGTAGAGACAGGGAAAGCAATCAGCCCCAGCATTTT. As protein: CASSRDRESNQPQHF.

The J gene is TRBJ1-2, the V gene TRBV2; D is unresolved. CDR3 length: 13 amino acids. Trimming left V 5 bases short and J 4 bases short, with 11 bases between. The germline V gene encodes CDR1 SNHLY and CDR2 FYNNEI. The CDR3 DNA sequence: TGTGCCAGCAGTCCGCGGGCTGGCTATGGCTACACCTTC. Protein: CASSPRAGYGYTF.

The chain links TRBV6-5 to TRBJ2-1; D might be TRBD1 (5 bases). The CDR3 spans 14 residues. Germline lookup yields CDR1 MNHEY and CDR2 SVGAGI. V was pared by 2 bases and J by 2 bases, with 7 bases between. The CDR3 region is CASSYRGTYNEQFF. In DNA form, the CDR3 reads TGTGCCAGCAGTTACAGGGGAACCTACAATGAGCAGTTCTTC.

The J gene is TRBJ1-4, the V gene TRBV6-4; D not resolved. Trimming pared 6 bases from V and 7 bases from J, leaving 15 bases between. This CDR3 has 14 residues. Germline CDR1 reads MRHNA; CDR2 reads SNTAGT. The CDR3 region is CASRYLGAGEKLFF. The CDR3 DNA reads TGTGCCAGCAGATACCTGGGTGCGGGTGAAAAACTGTTTTTT.

The J gene is TRBJ2-5, the V gene TRBV25-1; 12 bases match TRBD2. The V gene's germline CDR1 is MGHDK and CDR2 SYGVNS. The CDR3 has 16 residues. Unmatched junction bases numbered 5, after V lost 4 bases and J lost 2 bases. This CDR3 is CASSGWTSGDQETQYF. The CDR3 nucleotides read TGTGCCAGCAGTGGCTGGACTAGCGGGGATCAAGAGACCCAGTACTTC.

This chain connects TRBV25-1 to TRBJ2-3, with 8 bases lining up with TRBD1. CDR1 is MGHDK and CDR2 is SYGVNS in the germline V gene. The CDR3 totals 16 residues. V was pared by 3 bases and J by 2 bases, with 7 bases of the junction left unmatched. CDR3 residues: CASSDPHRGNTDTQYF. As DNA, the CDR3 is TGTGCCAGCAGTGATCCCCACAGGGGGAACACAGATACGCAGTATTTT.

This chain joins TRBV4-2 and TRBJ2-5; 10 bases fit TRBD2. The V gene's germline CDR1 is LGHNA and CDR2 YNFKEQ. With 4 bases clipped from V and 9 bases from J, the junction kept 14 bases outside the gene matches. This CDR3 is built from 16 residues. In DNA, the CDR3 is TGTGCCAGCAGCCTGGCTAGCGGGGGCTTGATGCCGGCCCAGTACTTC. Its protein product is CASSLASGGLMPAQYF.

This clone was detected only a few times. This chain uses TRBV5-1 with TRBJ1-1; TRBD1 might be the D (6 bases). Germline values: CDR1 SGHRS, CDR2 YFSETQ. The CDR3 spans 12 residues. Trimming stripped 6 bases from V and 7 bases from J, with 13 bases between. CDR3 loop: CASTNRDNEAFF. CDR3 DNA sequence: TGCGCCAGCACCAACAGGGATAATGAAGCTTTCTTT. The variable domain in full, with the rest retrieved from reference TRBV5-1 and TRBJ1-1, is KAGVTQTPRYLIKTRGQQVTLSCSPISGHRSVSWYQQTPGQGLQFLFEYFSETQRNKGNFPGRFSGRQFSNSRSEMNVSTLELGDSALYLCASTNRDNEAFFGQGTRLTVV.

This clone was observed a single time. The chain is built from TRBV7-3 and TRBJ2-5, with 14 bases aligning to TRBD2. The CDR3 loop spans 16 amino acids. Looked up from germline, CDR1 is SGHTA and CDR2 is FQGTGA. Germline trimming cut 4 bases from V and 1 base from J; bases unmatched to any gene: 2. The CDR3 bases are TGTGCCAGCAGCTCGGGACTAGCGGGGGTCCAAGAGACCCAGTACTTC. Translation: CASSSGLAGVQETQYF.

The sample holds a few counts of this clone. The chain uses TRBV7-2 and TRBJ2-2, with D tentatively TRBD2 (5 bases). CDR3 length: 14 residues. The germline CDR1 and CDR2 sequences are SGHTA and FQGNSA. The V gene lost 1 base and the J gene lost 5 bases, with 8 bases spanning the gap. The CDR3 loop reads CASSLVGSTGELFF. DNA for the CDR3: TGTGCCAGCAGCTTAGTTGGGAGTACCGGGGAGCTGTTTTTT. The full variable domain, with the rest looked up from reference TRBV7-2 and TRBJ2-2, is GAGVSQSPSNKVTEKGKDVELRCDPISGHTALYWYRQSLGQGLEFLIYFQGNSAPDKSGLPSDRFSAERTGGSVSTLTIQRTQQEDSAVYLCASSLVGSTGELFFGEGSRLTVL.